This is a list of T cell receptor beta chains from one sample in a study of CD8+CD57+ T cells in acquired aplastic anemia. TCRdb redid the calling of the reads with MiXCR, one entry per CDR3 protein. The sample lists about 160,000 distinct CDR3 sequences; around 43% were seen once. The sequencing input was sorted CD4+, CD8+, or CD8+CD57+ T cells (not recorded which) from PBMCs. The receptors shown here come from a human donor with aplastic anemia. Each CDR3 is given without its conserved first and last residue. Some rows mark clone size as missing; the rest say once, few, many or name a class of expanded clone.

abundance | j_gene | v_gene | CDR3aa
. | TRBJ1-6 | TRBV19 | ASRDREGNNSPLH
. | TRBJ1-5 | TRBV24-1 | ATPGTYRDRDQPQH
. | TRBJ2-2 | TRBV6-1 | ASSEWGRGNTGELF
. | TRBJ1-6 | TRBV7-8 | ASSSQGPNSPLH
. | TRBJ1-2 | TRBV25-1 | ASSLSPGLAGGYT
many | TRBJ2-1 | TRBV20-1 | SAIGGAVNNEQF
. | TRBJ2-2 | TRBV15 | ATSRDLPTHGELF
. | TRBJ2-5 | TRBV29-1 | SVDRTGTGETQY
many | TRBJ1-6 | TRBV12-3/TRBV12-4 | ASSLALDRTYSPLH
many | TRBJ2-5 | TRBV4-1 | ASSQGSGGVETQY
many | TRBJ1-5 | TRBV5-6 | ASSLQGNQPQH
few | TRBJ2-2 | TRBV5-8 | ASSLIGHHAGELF
. | TRBJ2-6 | TRBV29-1 | SVVKGANVLT
. | TRBJ2-7 | TRBV7-2 | ADSREQGDEQY
many | TRBJ1-3 | TRBV11-3 | ASSLTGNSGNTIY
medium-sized | TRBJ2-1 | TRBV25-1 | ASSGSWSSYNEQF
. | TRBJ1-2 | TRBV9 | ASSVNAGNTGYT
many | TRBJ2-7 | TRBV12-3/TRBV12-4 | ASSPQNGLAGSEQY
. | TRBJ2-1 | TRBV6-2/TRBV6-3 | ATQSGGGSYNEQF
. | TRBJ1-5 | TRBV15 | ATSRDLAGNQPQH
. | TRBJ1-2 | TRBV2 | ASSEAGEINYGYT
. | TRBJ2-5 | TRBV20-1 | SAPGTSGGQETQY
many | TRBJ1-2 | TRBV19 | ASSMGGGAWNGYT
few | TRBJ1-1 | TRBV3-1 | ASSHWTGNTEAF
many | TRBJ2-3 | TRBV7-2 | ASSHRGGNTDTQY
many | TRBJ2-7 | TRBV12-3/TRBV12-4 | ASSLTGVEQY
. | TRBJ2-7 | TRBV4-2 | ASSQGHVLDTYEQY
. | TRBJ1-1 | TRBV10-3 | AISPDGGIEAF
. | TRBJ1-1 | TRBV19 | ASRTLDRNTEAF
many | TRBJ1-6 | TRBV6-1 | ASRPAPGTAEDYNSPLH
. | TRBJ2-3 | TRBV11-2 | ASSLDPGANTDTQY
. | TRBJ2-7 | TRBV19 | ASGSGSGSYEQY
. | TRBJ1-2 | TRBV11-2 | ASSFRGINYGYT
. | TRBJ1-1 | TRBV18 | ASSPGHEAF
. | TRBJ1-5 | TRBV15 | ATSRGQSNQPQH
once | TRBJ2-5 | TRBV5-1 | ASSLGQLAGPQETQY
. | TRBJ1-2 | TRBV12-3/TRBV12-4 | ASTPNRGQNGYT
many | TRBJ2-5 | TRBV10-3 | AISDLGETQY
. | TRBJ2-7 | TRBV24-1 | ATSDWTGTSSYEQY
. | TRBJ1-1 | TRBV10-3 | AITRTGDLTTNTEAF
many | TRBJ2-5 | TRBV24-1 | ATSDSTGRLQETQY
few | TRBJ1-2 | TRBV29-1 | SVVSVGSGSNGYT
. | TRBJ1-2 | TRBV2 | ASSAEGEGDYGYT
many | TRBJ2-1 | TRBV4-2 | ASSPGTRYNEQF
. | TRBJ2-3 | TRBV4-1 | ASSQVTGGRADTQY
many | TRBJ1-1 | TRBV20-1 | SATWDRGRLNTEAF
many | TRBJ2-2 | TRBV5-1 | ASSVRDPGTGELF
. | TRBJ1-2 | TRBV19 | ASSISGSYGYT
. | TRBJ2-3 | TRBV11-2 | ASSLWGTSGVNEQY
. | TRBJ2-3 | TRBV15 | ATSSKSLAGTTDTQY
. | TRBJ2-2 | TRBV5-4 | ASSFVGAGELF
. | TRBJ1-2 | TRBV29-1 | SVPVGVSGYT
many | TRBJ2-7 | TRBV5-4 | ASRTQGSEQY
. | TRBJ1-4 | TRBV7-8 | ASGLPSGTGIATGKLF
. | TRBJ2-5 | TRBV10-3 | AIREDRGLQETQY
. | TRBJ1-1 | TRBV12-3/TRBV12-4 | ASIATGNTEAF
many | TRBJ2-7 | TRBV20-1 | SAAQGIPWEQY
. | TRBJ2-3 | TRBV2 | ASRGTSSADTQY